This TCR beta chain appears in the sequencing data of a study of T cell responses to AZD1222 COVID-19 vaccine. Losses at the gene ends were 3 bases for V and 4 bases for J; bases not matched to a gene: 6. CDR3 length: 14 residues. Germline-derived CDR1 and CDR2 are SGHRS and YFSETQ. Method: immunoSEQ multiplex PCR; TCRdb's copy keeps in-frame clones and lacks some. The sample has roughly 140,000 clones, around nine tenths seen once. The receptor's source is an adult in good health. This sample comprised peripheral blood, obtained on day 0 of AZD1222 vaccination. The chain carries TRBV5-1 and TRBJ1-1, with 7 bases aligning to TRBD1. The CDR3 region has the DNA TGCGCCAGCAGCTGGACAGGCGGAGGCACTGAAGCTTTCTTT. Its translation is CASSWTGGGTEAFF.